These T cell receptor beta chains were read from a single sample in a study of blood T cell repertoires in COVID-19. Data came from immunoSEQ multiplex PCR; TCRdb stores just in-frame clones and leaves some out. In the table there are around 16,000 clones, around nine tenths of which are singletons. Sequenced: peripheral blood. The receptors come from a human donor in a cohort sampled during active COVID-19. Both conserved end residues are part of each CDR3. A D gene is named only where the DNA matches it firmly. Size tells how often a clone was seen (once, few, many) or the class of an expanded clone, and some rows leave it out.

clone_size: -
j_call: TRBJ2-5
d_call: TRBD2
v_call: TRBV7-6
cdr3_aa: CASSYPPMTSETQYF
cdr3_nt: TGTGCCAGCAGCTACCCACCCATGACTAGCGAGACCCAGTACTTC

clone_size: -
j_call: TRBJ2-7
d_call: -
v_call: TRBV18
cdr3_aa: CASSPWPGIYEQYF
cdr3_nt: TGTGCCAGCTCACCTTGGCCAGGGATTTACGAGCAGTACTTC

clone_size: -
j_call: TRBJ1-1
d_call: -
v_call: TRBV10-3
cdr3_aa: CAIRRGGLNTEAFF
cdr3_nt: TGTGCCATCAGGAGGGGAGGGTTGAACACTGAAGCTTTCTTT

clone_size: -
j_call: TRBJ2-5
d_call: -
v_call: TRBV5-8
cdr3_aa: CAGGRFWGEETQYF
cdr3_nt: TGTGCCGGAGGACGGTTTTGGGGTGAAGAGACCCAGTACTTC

clone_size: -
j_call: TRBJ1-2
d_call: TRBD1
v_call: TRBV6-5
cdr3_aa: CASSFGSQGASYGYTF
cdr3_nt: TGTGCCAGCAGTTTCGGCTCTCAGGGGGCTTCCTATGGCTACACCTTC

clone_size: -
j_call: TRBJ1-1
d_call: -
v_call: TRBV18
cdr3_aa: CASSPLKPLNTEAFF
cdr3_nt: TGTGCCAGCTCACCACTGAAGCCCTTGAACACTGAAGCTTTCTTT

clone_size: few
j_call: TRBJ2-7
d_call: -
v_call: TRBV16
cdr3_aa: CASSQSREQYF
cdr3_nt: TGTGCCAGCAGCCAATCTCGCGAGCAGTACTTC

clone_size: -
j_call: TRBJ2-3
d_call: -
v_call: TRBV2
cdr3_aa: CASSDNTGGTDTQYF
cdr3_nt: TGTGCCAGCAGTGACAACACCGGGGGCACAGATACGCAGTATTTT

clone_size: -
j_call: TRBJ2-3
d_call: TRBD2
v_call: TRBV5-6
cdr3_aa: CASSSTGGPMYTQYF
cdr3_nt: TGTGCCAGCAGCTCCACGGGGGGGCCTATGTACACGCAGTATTTT

clone_size: once
j_call: TRBJ2-7
d_call: -
v_call: TRBV4-3
cdr3_aa: CASSPNLQLREQYF
cdr3_nt: TGCGCCAGCAGCCCGAACCTACAGCTTCGCGAGCAGTACTTC

clone_size: -
j_call: TRBJ1-1
d_call: -
v_call: TRBV19
cdr3_aa: CASKATVNTEAFF
cdr3_nt: TGTGCCAGTAAAGCGACAGTGAACACTGAAGCTTTCTTT

clone_size: -
j_call: TRBJ2-1
d_call: -
v_call: TRBV7-9
cdr3_aa: CASSSALSRLFF
cdr3_nt: TGTGCCAGCAGCTCGGCCCTTAGCCGCCTGTTCTTC

clone_size: -
j_call: TRBJ1-2
d_call: -
v_call: TRBV11-2
cdr3_aa: CASSFLGGWGYTF
cdr3_nt: TGTGCCAGCAGTTTTTTAGGGGGATGGGGCTACACCTTC

clone_size: -
j_call: TRBJ2-6
d_call: TRBD1
v_call: TRBV7-2
cdr3_aa: CASNRQGGISGANVLTF
cdr3_nt: TGTGCCAGCAACAGACAGGGGGGAATCTCTGGGGCCAACGTCCTGACTTTC

clone_size: -
j_call: TRBJ2-5
d_call: TRBD2
v_call: TRBV27
cdr3_aa: CASSLRGREGETQYF
cdr3_nt: TGTGCCAGCAGTTTACGCGGCAGGGAGGGAGAGACCCAGTACTTC

clone_size: -
j_call: TRBJ2-3
d_call: TRBD1
v_call: TRBV7-8
cdr3_aa: CASSLVTGQSTDTQYF
cdr3_nt: TGTGCCAGCAGCTTAGTAACGGGACAGTCTACAGATACGCAGTATTTT

clone_size: -
j_call: TRBJ2-5
d_call: -
v_call: TRBV19
cdr3_aa: CASSIGQGYETQYF
cdr3_nt: TGTGCCAGTAGTATTGGTCAGGGGTATGAGACCCAGTACTTC

clone_size: -
j_call: TRBJ2-7
d_call: TRBD2
v_call: TRBV7-2
cdr3_aa: CASSPLTSAHEQYF
cdr3_nt: TGTGCCAGCAGCCCCCTTACTAGCGCCCACGAGCAGTACTTC

clone_size: -
j_call: TRBJ2-7
d_call: -
v_call: TRBV6-5
cdr3_aa: CASRKAAYEQYF
cdr3_nt: TGTGCCAGCAGGAAGGCAGCGTACGAGCAGTACTTC

clone_size: -
j_call: TRBJ2-4
d_call: TRBD2
v_call: TRBV7-2
cdr3_aa: CASSTTTTSRLYIQYF
cdr3_nt: TGTGCCAGCAGCACTACCACGACTAGCAGATTATACATTCAGTACTTC

clone_size: -
j_call: TRBJ2-7
d_call: -
v_call: TRBV5-4
cdr3_aa: CASSLDQASYEQYF
cdr3_nt: TGTGCCAGCAGCTTGGACCAGGCCTCCTACGAGCAGTACTTC

clone_size: -
j_call: TRBJ2-5
d_call: -
v_call: TRBV19
cdr3_aa: CASSIGPDRRETQYF
cdr3_nt: TGTGCCAGTAGTATAGGGCCAGACAGGCGAGAGACCCAGTACTTC

clone_size: -
j_call: TRBJ1-1
d_call: TRBD1
v_call: TRBV18
cdr3_aa: CASHTQGGTEAFF
cdr3_nt: TGTGCCAGCCACACTCAGGGGGGCACTGAAGCTTTCTTT

clone_size: -
j_call: TRBJ2-7
d_call: -
v_call: TRBV28
cdr3_aa: CASSSPVPYEQYF
cdr3_nt: TGTGCCAGCAGTTCCCCGGTGCCCTACGAGCAGTACTTC

clone_size: -
j_call: TRBJ2-7
d_call: TRBD1
v_call: TRBV7-8
cdr3_aa: CASSLGQIYEQYF
cdr3_nt: TGTGCCAGCAGCTTGGGACAGATCTACGAGCAGTACTTC

clone_size: once
j_call: TRBJ1-5
d_call: -
v_call: TRBV7-8
cdr3_aa: CASSLGQPQGQPQHF
cdr3_nt: TGTGCCAGCAGCTTAGGGCAGCCCCAGGGTCAGCCCCAGCATTTT

clone_size: -
j_call: TRBJ2-5
d_call: -
v_call: TRBV19
cdr3_aa: CASSRGGTFQYF
cdr3_nt: TGTGCCAGTAGTAGAGGTGGGACATTCCAGTACTTC

clone_size: -
j_call: TRBJ1-3
d_call: -
v_call: TRBV19
cdr3_aa: CASSPGKVAGNTIYF
cdr3_nt: TGTGCCAGTAGTCCCGGGAAGGTAGCTGGAAACACCATATATTTT

clone_size: -
j_call: TRBJ2-1
d_call: TRBD2
v_call: TRBV11-3
cdr3_aa: CASSLGRGSSSYNEQFF
cdr3_nt: TGTGCCAGCAGCTTAGGGCGGGGGTCGTCCTCCTACAATGAGCAGTTCTTC

clone_size: -
j_call: TRBJ1-4
d_call: TRBD1
v_call: TRBV7-9
cdr3_aa: CASSRQGAGTNEKLFF
cdr3_nt: TGTGCCAGCAGCCGGCAGGGGGCAGGGACTAATGAAAAACTGTTTTTT

clone_size: -
j_call: TRBJ1-1
d_call: TRBD1
v_call: TRBV18
cdr3_aa: CASSQDRVNTEAFF
cdr3_nt: TGTGCCAGCTCACAAGACAGGGTGAACACTGAAGCTTTCTTT

clone_size: -
j_call: TRBJ1-1
d_call: -
v_call: TRBV19
cdr3_aa: CASRHRGATGEAFF
cdr3_nt: TGTGCCAGTAGGCATCGGGGGGCGACGGGTGAAGCTTTCTTT

clone_size: -
j_call: TRBJ1-2
d_call: -
v_call: TRBV9
cdr3_aa: CASSVEGKRGNYGYTF
cdr3_nt: TGTGCCAGCAGCGTAGAAGGAAAACGGGGAAACTATGGCTACACCTTC

clone_size: -
j_call: TRBJ1-6
d_call: -
v_call: TRBV19
cdr3_aa: CASSINSNSFDSPLHF
cdr3_nt: TGTGCCAGTAGTATAAACAGCAACTCATTCGACTCACCCCTCCACTTT

clone_size: once
j_call: TRBJ2-7
d_call: -
v_call: TRBV7-9
cdr3_aa: CASSLALQGSRYEQYF
cdr3_nt: TGTGCCAGCAGCTTAGCTTTGCAGGGGAGTAGGTACGAGCAGTACTTC